The clone carrying this T cell receptor beta chain was observed a single time. Its antigen remains unknown. Vbeta (60) and Jbeta (13) primers were used in the PCR. The protocol was immunoSEQ multiplex PCR, while the TCRdb copy is restricted to in-frame clones and leaves out a portion. The data contain some 200,000 clones, around 80% of them singletons. CDR1 is SEHNR and CDR2 is FQNEAQ in the germline V gene (reference sequence). The CDR3 runs to 15 residues. The V and J ends lost 5 bases and 4 bases, in that order; junction bases with no gene match: 5. The source of the sample is a study of cytomegalovirus exposure and HLA in healthy donors. Study-level results: Exclusion as indistinguishable affected some V segments, including TRBV6-2 and TRBV6-3.

The sequenced sample consisted of PBMCs. The chain employs TRBV7-9 and TRBJ2-2; 9 bases agree with TRBD1. The sequence derives from a middle-aged man in good health and CMV-seropositive. CDR3 residues: CASSPGQGSTGELFF. The DNA of the CDR3 is TGTGCCAGCAGCCCCGGACAGGGGAGCACCGGGGAGCTGTTTTTT. The whole variable domain, remainder taken from reference TRBV7-9 and TRBJ2-2, is DTGVSQNPRHKITKRGQNVTFRCDPISEHNRLYWYRQTLGQGPEFLTYFQNEAQLEKSRLLSDRFSAERPKGSFSTLEIQRTEQGDSAMYLCASSPGQGSTGELFFGEGSRLTVL.